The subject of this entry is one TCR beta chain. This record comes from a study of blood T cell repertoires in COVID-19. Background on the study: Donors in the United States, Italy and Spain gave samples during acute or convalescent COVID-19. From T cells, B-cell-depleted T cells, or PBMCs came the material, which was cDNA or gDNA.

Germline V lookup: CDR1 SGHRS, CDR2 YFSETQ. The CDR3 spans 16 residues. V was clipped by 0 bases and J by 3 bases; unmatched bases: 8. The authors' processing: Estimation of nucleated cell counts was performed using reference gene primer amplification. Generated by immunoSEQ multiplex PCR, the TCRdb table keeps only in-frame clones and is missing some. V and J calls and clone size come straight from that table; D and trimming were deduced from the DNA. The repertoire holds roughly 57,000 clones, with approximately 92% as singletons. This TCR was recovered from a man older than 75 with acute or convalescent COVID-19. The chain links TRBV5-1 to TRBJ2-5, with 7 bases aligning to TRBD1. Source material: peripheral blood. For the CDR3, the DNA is TGCGCCAGCAGCTTGGGACAGGGACCCCCGGAAGAGACCCAGTACTTC. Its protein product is CASSLGQGPPEETQYF.